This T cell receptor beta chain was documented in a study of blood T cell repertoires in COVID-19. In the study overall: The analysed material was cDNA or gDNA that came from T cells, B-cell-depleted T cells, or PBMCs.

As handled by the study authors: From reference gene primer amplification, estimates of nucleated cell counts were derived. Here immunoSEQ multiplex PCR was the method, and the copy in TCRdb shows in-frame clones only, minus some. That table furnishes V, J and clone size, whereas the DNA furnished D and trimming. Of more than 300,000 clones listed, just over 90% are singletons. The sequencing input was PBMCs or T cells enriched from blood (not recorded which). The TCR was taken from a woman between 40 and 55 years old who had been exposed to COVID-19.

CDR3 sequence: CASYSRRNANEQYF. CDR3 nucleotides: TGTGCCAGTTACTCCAGGAGGAACGCCAACGAGCAGTACTTC. V is TRBV6-5 and J is TRBJ2-7; TRBD2 is a possible D gene (5 bases). The CDR3 covers 14 residues. Germline V gene sequence: CDR1 MNHEY, CDR2 SVGAGI. V was shortened by 9 bases and J by 5 bases, with 20 bases between the two germline ends.